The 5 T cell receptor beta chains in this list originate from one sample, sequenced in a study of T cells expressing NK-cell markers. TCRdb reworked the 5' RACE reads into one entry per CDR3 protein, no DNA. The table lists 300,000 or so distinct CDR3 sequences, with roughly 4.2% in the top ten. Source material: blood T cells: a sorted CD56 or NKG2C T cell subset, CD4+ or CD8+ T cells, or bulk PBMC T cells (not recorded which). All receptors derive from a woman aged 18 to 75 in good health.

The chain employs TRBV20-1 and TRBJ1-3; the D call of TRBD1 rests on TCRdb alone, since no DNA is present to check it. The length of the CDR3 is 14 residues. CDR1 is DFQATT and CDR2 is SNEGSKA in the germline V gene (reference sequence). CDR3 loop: CSARLRGYGNTIYF.

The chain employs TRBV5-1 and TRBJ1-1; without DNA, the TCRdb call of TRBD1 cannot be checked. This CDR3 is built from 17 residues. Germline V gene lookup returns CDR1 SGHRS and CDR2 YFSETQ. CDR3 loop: CASSLGQQHRVNTEAFF.

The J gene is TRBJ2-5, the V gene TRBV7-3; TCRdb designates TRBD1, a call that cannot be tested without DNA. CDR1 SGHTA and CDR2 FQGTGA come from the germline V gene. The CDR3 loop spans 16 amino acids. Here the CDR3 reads CASSAAGTGGWGTQYF.

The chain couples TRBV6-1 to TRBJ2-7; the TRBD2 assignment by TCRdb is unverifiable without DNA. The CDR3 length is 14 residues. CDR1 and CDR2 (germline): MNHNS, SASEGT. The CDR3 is CASSGRPSWDEQYF.

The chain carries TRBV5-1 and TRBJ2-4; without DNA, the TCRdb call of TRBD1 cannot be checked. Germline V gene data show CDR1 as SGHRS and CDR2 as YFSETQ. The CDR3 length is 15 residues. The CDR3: CASSPSRDTENIQYF.